This record concerns one T cell receptor (beta chain) sequence. Antigen specificity is unknown. The library was prepared for alpha chains; this beta chain is a stray read, so its frequency means little. These data are taken from a study of spatial heterogeneity in lung cancer. Whole-study results and caveats: Mutation tallies in tumors tracked expanded intratumoral alpha and beta TCR counts.

This CDR3 contains 15 residues. V dropped 6 bases and J dropped 14 bases, with 23 bases sitting between them. As for time point: sample taken at primary tumor resection. TCRdb processed the 5' RACE reads anew with MiXCR; each CDR3 protein has one entry. The top ten clones hold around an eighth of a sample with about 11,000 distinct CDR3 sequences, more than 4% of them seen once. The rearrangement links TRBV12-3 or TRBV12-4 to TRBJ1-6; possible D gene TRBD1, 6 bases. The clonotype comes from a male donor with early-stage non-small cell lung cancer. The sequenced sample was lung tumor tissue, obtained at surgery. CDR3 amino acids: CASSFAGTGGLALHF. The CDR3 DNA reads as TGTGCCAGCAGCTTCGCCGGGACGGGGGGCCTCGCCCTCCACTTT.